The present entry profiles one TCR beta chain with its context. Its antigen is undetermined. The source of the sample is a study of T cells in Graves' hyperthyroidism and ophthalmopathy. Findings of the study overall: A model of 13 V-J features distinguished ophthalmopathy from stable hyperthyroidism.

TCR beta CDR3 region amplification was performed from RNA transcripts. The TCR CDR3 was amplified in a first-round RT-PCR using the HTBI primer set. TCRdb used MiXCR to reprocess the multiplex PCR reads, holding one entry per CDR3 protein. This sample carries about 640,000 distinct CDR3 sequences, roughly 20% of them seen once, and the ten largest clones take roughly a third. V gave up 4 bases and J gave up 9 bases; unmatched junction bases: 11. The length of the CDR3 is 15 residues. CDR1 is GTSNPN, CDR2 SVGIG, per germline (reference sequence). The sample was blood. The chain carries TRBV30 and TRBJ2-1, with TRBD2 matching 11 bases. The source is a man aged 25 to 40 with Graves' ophthalmopathy. The CDR3: CAWNSLAGGGSEQFF. The DNA of the CDR3 is TGTGCCTGGAATAGTCTAGCGGGAGGTGGTAGTGAGCAGTTCTTC.